Here is one T cell receptor (beta chain) with its context. This specimen belongs to a study of blood T cell repertoires in COVID-19. About the study: Acute and convalescent COVID-19 samples came from the United States, Italy and Spain. T cells, B-cell-depleted T cells, or PBMCs provided the cDNA or gDNA that served as material.

Seattle patients were enrolled while actively infected and followed longitudinally. The CDR3 is 15 amino acids. Between the trimmed V and J ends, which lost 5 bases and 2 bases, there was a span of 14 bases. Germline V gene sequence: CDR1 LNHNV, CDR2 YYDKDF (reference sequence). Original methodology: Estimated nucleated cell counts came from reference gene primer amplification. Only in-frame clones appear in the TCRdb table, and some are missing; sequencing was by immunoSEQ multiplex PCR. D and trimming were read from the DNA, whereas the V and J calls and clone size are those reported in that table. The sample contains more than 250,000 clones, 90% of which appear only once.

The TCR was taken from a woman in her fifties or sixties with COVID-19, enrolled during active disease. This rearrangement joins TRBV15 to TRBJ2-3, with a possible D match to TRBD2 (5 bases). The material sequenced was peripheral blood. In DNA form, the CDR3 reads TGTGCCACCAGCGCGGATGGACTCACCACAGATACGCAGTATTTT. Protein: CATSADGLTTDTQYF.